The T cell receptor beta chain described here comes from a study of shared clonotypes between healthy human individuals. Broader study findings: The study drew on few donors, limiting represented genetic and exposure-history diversity.

Assay execution took place at the deep level. Roughly 27,000 T cell genomes, or about 200 ng DNA, went into the sorted-subset replicate PCRs. The method was immunoSEQ multiplex PCR; TCRdb's version includes in-frame clones alone and lacks a portion of them. The data contain a few million clones, approximately 90% of them singletons. Regarding this clone: Its antigen is unknown. Other nucleotide sequences from this sample produce the same CDR3.

All of the donors resided in Nashville, Tennessee, and each was a Caucasian adult. CDR3 size: 13 residues. Germline V gene sequence: CDR1 LNHDA, CDR2 SQIVND (reference sequence). V was cut by 2 bases and J by 2 bases, with 6 bases left in between. The source material was naive CD4+ T cells sorted from blood. Subset indicated: CD45RA+ positively selected. This rearrangement joins TRBV19 to TRBJ1-2; no clear D. The TCR originated in a man between 18 and 29 years old in good health. The CDR3 DNA is TGTGCCAGTAGTATACCGGGCAACTATGGCTACACCTTC. Amino acids: CASSIPGNYGYTF. Full variable domain (missing parts from reference TRBV19 and TRBJ1-2): DGGITQSPKYLFRKEGQNVTLSCEQNLNHDAMYWYRQDPGQGLRLIYYSQIVNDFQKGDIAEGYSVSREKKESFPLTVTSAQKNPTAFYLCASSIPGNYGYTFGSGTRLTVV.